The following is a T cell receptor beta chain sequence with its context. What this receptor recognizes is not known. Base quality data are lacking; no much larger clone is found one base away. Each collaborating institution followed its own protocols to collect whole blood in K2EDTA tubes. For TCRbeta analysis, collaborator samples were shipped as frozen whole blood, as isolated PBMCs, or as DNA extracted from either sample type. These data originate in a study of blood T cell repertoires in COVID-19 (dated by TCRdb to 2020 to 2021). Regarding the complete study: The collaborator samples originated in the United States, Italy and Spain and spanned the acute and convalescent phases of COVID-19. The prospective study material was composed of cDNA or gDNA derived from T cells, B-cell-depleted T cells, or PBMCs. Subjects who had been exposed to COVID-19, were actively infected with it, or had recovered from it provided the deeply sampled blood TCRbeta repertoires that made up the dataset. A freely available public database, intended as a resource for researchers studying the immune response to SARS-CoV-2, is where the repertoires were released. Samples were obtained from the ongoing ImmuneRACE study (first 160 participants) and from 950 to 1,500 subjects provided by 6 global collaborators. The sample metadata nearly always contained a de-identified subject ID, COVID-19 status, age in years and sex. Where available, HLA class I and class II types were taken from metadata supplied by the sample provider and were not determined by assay-based typing. Beyond this particular receptor, the publication reports: The quantity of clinical and demographic metadata differed by source and by participant and was supplied without curation.

The CDR3 spans 15 residues, from the cysteine through the phenylalanine. The DNA shown is the 45-base CDR3, in frame from base 1. V loses 7 bases, J loses 0 bases, and the germline ends lie 12 bases apart. Based on the germline V gene, the CDR1 and CDR2 sequences are SNHLY and FYNNEI. TCRbeta CDR3 regions were amplified from genomic DNA using the immunoSEQ Assay, a bias-controlled multiplex PCR. Concerning the study's data processing: Nucleated cell counts per sample were estimated from amplification of reference gene primers within the assay. To quantify the absolute abundance of each unique TCRbeta CDR3 rearrangement, sequence reads were collapsed and filtered. Productive Simpson clonality was computed per sample as the square root of Simpson's diversity index over productive rearrangements. TCRdb took over this immuneACCESS table, retaining in-frame rearrangements with V and J assigned. Such tables are incomplete; in checked studies, under half of the missing clones stem from an unresolved V gene, and the remainder is unexplained. Clone size and V and J calls were adopted from that table, with D and trimming inferred from the DNA. This sample comprises around 100,000 clones, approximately 88% of them detected only once. The top ten constitute roughly 0.89% of the sample.

The clonotype originates from a woman aged 70-85 years with acute or convalescent COVID-19. The chain uses TRBV2 and TRBJ2-2; the D gene is possibly TRBD2, with 6 bases matching. The sequenced sample consisted of peripheral blood. In nucleotide form, the sequence is TGTGCCAGCACCCTCGGGACTGCGAACACCGGGGAGCTGTTTTTT. It specifies CASTLGTANTGELFF. The full variable domain, completed from the reference TRBV2 and TRBJ2-2 proteins outside the CDR3, reads EPEVTQTPSHQVTQMGQEVILRCVPISNHLYFYWYRQILGQKVEFLVSFYNNEISEKSEIFDDQFSVERPDGSNFTLKIRSTKLEDSAMYFCASTLGTANTGELFFGEGSRLTVL.